This is a list of T cell receptor beta chains from one sample in a study of human T cells and chemical hapten exposure. In TCRdb, the RACE reads were re-called with MiXCR into one record per CDR3 protein. This sample carries some 200,000 distinct CDR3 sequences, 25% to 30% of them seen once, and the ten largest clones take just under 3%. The material was whole blood, obtained in connection with sensitization to the hapten diphenylcyclopropenone (DPC). These receptor sequences come from a woman in her thirties with alopecia areata. Some clones in this sample may be carry-over from other donors' samples. Both conserved end residues are part of each CDR3. The D gene is left open where the match is weak. Size is omitted from some rows. Given values are once, few, many or a class for expanded clones.

TRBV28	.	TRBJ2-6	.	TGTGCCAGCCGAGGGGCTGGGGCCAACGTCCTGACTTTC	CASRGAGANVLTF
TRBV29-1	TRBD1	TRBJ2-1	many	TGCAGCGTTCACAGGGGAAGGGGCAATGAGCAGTTCTTC	CSVHRGRGNEQFF
TRBV5-1	TRBD1	TRBJ2-5	few	TGCGCCAGCAGCCTCCGGACAGGGGGCCAAGAGACCCAGTACTTC	CASSLRTGGQETQYF
TRBV29-1	.	TRBJ1-2	.	.	CSVVGGGADYGCTF
TRBV24-1	TRBD1	TRBJ1-2	.	TGTGCCACCAGTGACCACGACAGGGACTTTTATGGCTACACCTTC	CATSDHDRDFYGYTF
TRBV28	.	TRBJ2-1	.	TGTGCCAGCAGTTTAATTCCGTGGGGGCAGTTCTTC	CASSLIPWGQFF
TRBV15	.	TRBJ1-2	few	TGTGCCACCAGCAACCGTAGATCTTATGGCTACACCTTC	CATSNRRSYGYTF
TRBV7-2	TRBD1	TRBJ2-2	.	TGTGCCAGCAACCCTCAGGGGGCCTCGAACACCGGGGAGCTGTTTTTT	CASNPQGASNTGELFF
TRBV29-1	.	TRBJ2-3	few	TGCAGCGTAACGGGACGAACCACAGATACGCAGTATTTT	CSVTGRTTDTQYF
TRBV28	.	TRBJ1-5	few	TGTGCCAGCAGTTCGTCGGCGGTCCGCAATCAGCCCCAGCATTTT	CASSSSAVRNQPQHF
TRBV29-1	TRBD1	TRBJ2-7	few	TGCAGCGTTGGACGGGACAGCGCCGAGCAGTACTTC	CSVGRDSAEQYF
TRBV19	.	TRBJ1-5	few	TGTGCCAGTAGTATAACAGGGACCAATCAGCCCCAGCATTTT	CASSITGTNQPQHF
TRBV10-3	.	TRBJ2-1	.	TGTGCCATCAGTGAACGGCAGGCCGACAATGAGCAGTTCTTC	CAISERQADNEQFF
TRBV7-2	TRBD2	TRBJ2-4	.	TGTGCCAGCAGCTTAGCGGCTAGCGGTGTAGCCAAAAACATTCAGTACTTC	CASSLAASGVAKNIQYF
TRBV7-2	.	TRBJ1-4	.	TGTGCCAGCAGCTTAGCTTTTGGCGAAAAACTGTTTTTT	CASSLAFGEKLFF
TRBV20-1	TRBD2	TRBJ2-5	few	TGCAGTGCTAGAGTTCCTAGCGGGAGAGTCGGAGAGACCCAGTACTTC	CSARVPSGRVGETQYF
TRBV27	.	TRBJ2-7	.	TGTGCCAGCTCGTTTAGTGCGCGCCCCTACGAGCAGTACTTC	CASSFSARPYEQYF
TRBV20-1	.	TRBJ2-1	.	TGCAGTGCTTCTCTGGGACCCTCCTACAATGAGCAGTTCTTC	CSASLGPSYNEQFF
TRBV20-1	.	TRBJ2-7	.	TGCAGTGCTAGAAGGACACCCTCCCCCTACGAGCAGTACTTC	CSARRTPSPYEQYF
TRBV28	TRBD1	TRBJ2-5	.	TGTGCCAGTATGACAGGGGAAGAGACCCAGTACTTC	CASMTGEETQYF
TRBV7-2	TRBD2	TRBJ2-3	.	TGTGCCAGCAGCTTAGCGCAGGGACTAGCGACAGATACGCAGTATTTT	CASSLAQGLATDTQYF
TRBV20-1	.	TRBJ1-1	few	TGCAGTGCTAAGGGCTCGGCCAGGGAAGCTTTCTTT	CSAKGSAREAFF
TRBV10-3	TRBD2	TRBJ2-1	few	TGTGCCATCAGTCCACAACTTGGGCGGGGGGACCACAATGAGCAGTTCTTC	CAISPQLGRGDHNEQFF
TRBV20-1	.	TRBJ2-3	few	TGCAGTGCTACGTTTGCGGGTGACGGCACAGATACGCAGTATTTT	CSATFAGDGTDTQYF
TRBV6-5	TRBD1	TRBJ2-2	.	TGTGCCAGCAGGCGGACAGGGAGCGGCGGGGAGCTGTTTTTT	CASRRTGSGGELFF
TRBV4-1	.	TRBJ2-4	.	TGCGCCAGCAGCCATACGCGGGACAAGAAAAACATTCAGTACTTC	CASSHTRDKKNIQYF
TRBV11-2	.	TRBJ2-1	many	TGTGCCAGCAGCCAGACGCTCAATGAGCAGTTCTTC	CASSQTLNEQFF
TRBV7-2	.	TRBJ2-1	.	TGTGCCAGCAGCCTAGGACTGCCCCATGAGCAGTTCTTC	CASSLGLPHEQFF
TRBV24-1	.	TRBJ2-1	.	TGTGCCACCAGTGATGCTAGCAGCAGCTCCTACAATGAGCAGTTCTTC	CATSDASSSSYNEQFF
TRBV5-1	.	TRBJ2-3	.	TGCGCCAGCAGCGCGGGACAGTACACAGATACGCAGTATTTT	CASSAGQYTDTQYF
TRBV20-1	.	TRBJ1-5	.	TGCAGTGCTATTGCGGGGACCGATAGCAATCAGCCCCAGCATTTT	CSAIAGTDSNQPQHF
TRBV28	.	TRBJ1-2	once	TGTGCCAGCAGTTCCGCCCGCAGGGTGGGCTATGGCTACACCTTC	CASSSARRVGYGYTF
TRBV13	.	TRBJ1-1	.	TGTGCCAGCAGCTTAGGACAGTCAGCGAACACTGAAGCTTTCTTT	CASSLGQSANTEAFF
TRBV7-2	.	TRBJ1-2	.	TGTGCCAGCAGCGTAGATGGGACCCGTCGAGGCTATGGCTACACCTTC	CASSVDGTRRGYGYTF
TRBV28	.	TRBJ2-7	few	TGTGCCAGCAGTTTCCGGGGGCGCCGTAGCTACGAGCAGTACTTC	CASSFRGRRSYEQYF
TRBV7-2	.	TRBJ1-5	.	TGTGCCAGCAGCCTCCATGAACAGGGCGATAATCAGCCCCAGCATTTT	CASSLHEQGDNQPQHF
TRBV12-3/TRBV12-4	TRBD2	TRBJ2-7	.	TGTGCCAGCAGATTGACTAGCGGCTACGAGCAGTACTTC	CASRLTSGYEQYF
TRBV15	.	TRBJ1-4	.	TGTGCCACCAGCAGATTCAGGGAGGGCGAAAAACTGTTTTTT	CATSRFREGEKLFF
TRBV7-2	.	TRBJ1-2	.	TGTGCCAGCAGCTTAGATTTCAATAACTATGGCTACACCTTC	CASSLDFNNYGYTF
TRBV9	TRBD2	TRBJ2-2	.	TGTGCCAGCAGCGCTAACGGACTAGCCTCCGGGGAGCTGTTTTTT	CASSANGLASGELFF
TRBV20-1	TRBD2	TRBJ2-2	.	TGCAGTGCTAGCTCCGGGAGGGGCGGGGAGCTGTTTTTT	CSASSGRGGELFF
TRBV4-2	.	TRBJ2-1	.	TGTGCCAGCAGCCAAGTCGGTGGCGTTGGCAACTCCTACAATGAGCAGTTCTTC	CASSQVGGVGNSYNEQFF
TRBV10-3	TRBD2	TRBJ2-3	.	TGTGCCATCAGGACTAGCGGGAGTTCGACAGATACGCAGTATTTT	CAIRTSGSSTDTQYF
TRBV29-1	.	TRBJ1-5	many	TGCAGCGTTGCAGGGAGCAATCAGCCCCAGCATTTT	CSVAGSNQPQHF
TRBV4-2	.	TRBJ1-1	.	TGTGCCAGCAGCCAAGATGACAGGAGCAACACTGAAGCTTTCTTT	CASSQDDRSNTEAFF
TRBV10-2	.	TRBJ1-1	.	TGCGCCAGCAGTGTCGGCGGCAGAGCTAACACTGAAGCTTTCTTT	CASSVGGRANTEAFF
TRBV27	.	TRBJ2-7	.	TGTGCCAGCAGTTTGGGGGCTAGGGCCTACGAGCAGTACTTC	CASSLGARAYEQYF
TRBV7-2	.	TRBJ1-6	.	TGTGCCAGCAGCCCAACTAGCAATTCACCCCTCCACTTT	CASSPTSNSPLHF
TRBV10-3	.	TRBJ2-5	.	TGTGCCATCAGTGACAGGGAGACCCAGTACTTC	CAISDRETQYF
TRBV7-9	TRBD1	TRBJ1-1	few	TGTGCCAGCAGCTTAGCTGGGGGGACAGGGCCCTACACTGAAGCTTTCTTT	CASSLAGGTGPYTEAFF
TRBV28	.	TRBJ1-3	.	TGTGCCAGCAGTTTAACAACCCGGAGGACTGGAAACACCATATATTTT	CASSLTTRRTGNTIYF
TRBV12-3/TRBV12-4	TRBD2	TRBJ2-2	.	TGTGCCAGCAGTCCCCAAGCGGGAGGGTTCACCGGGGAGCTGTTTTTT	CASSPQAGGFTGELFF
TRBV14	.	TRBJ2-1	few	TGTGCCAGCAGCCAAGATTTGGCAGGGGAGCATGAGCAGTTCTTC	CASSQDLAGEHEQFF